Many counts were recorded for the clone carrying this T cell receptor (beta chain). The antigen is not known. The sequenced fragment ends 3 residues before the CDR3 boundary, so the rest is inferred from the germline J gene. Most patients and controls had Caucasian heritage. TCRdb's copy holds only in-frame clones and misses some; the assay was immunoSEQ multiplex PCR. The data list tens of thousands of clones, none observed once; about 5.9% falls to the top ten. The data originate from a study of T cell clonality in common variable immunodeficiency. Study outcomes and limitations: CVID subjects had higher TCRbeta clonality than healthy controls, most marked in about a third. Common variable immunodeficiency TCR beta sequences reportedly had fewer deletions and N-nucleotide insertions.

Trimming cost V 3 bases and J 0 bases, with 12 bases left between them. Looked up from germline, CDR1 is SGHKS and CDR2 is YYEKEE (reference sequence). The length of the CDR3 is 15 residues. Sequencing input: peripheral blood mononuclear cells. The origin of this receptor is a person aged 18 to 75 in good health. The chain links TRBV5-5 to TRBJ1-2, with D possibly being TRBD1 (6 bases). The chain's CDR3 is CASSSSDRTNYGYTF. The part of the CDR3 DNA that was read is TGTGCCAGCAGCTCGTCGGACAGAACTAACTATGGC.